Presented here are 24 T cell receptor beta chains from one specimen sequenced in a study of response to subunit inactivated influenza vaccine. TCRdb fed the RT-PCR reads into MiXCR, producing one record per CDR3 protein. The sample includes about 520,000 distinct CDR3 sequences, approximately 11% of them seen just once. Sequenced here: PBMCs from blood, sampled about 40 days after vaccination. The receptors here all came from a man aged 45-60 years who received an inactivated influenza vaccine.

The V call is TRBV28, the J call TRBJ2-1; TRBD2 aligns across 10 bases. Per the germline V gene, CDR1 is MDHEN and CDR2 is SYDVKM. Losses at the gene ends were 5 bases for V and 6 bases for J; bases not matched to a gene: 7. This CDR3 spans 15 amino acids. CDR3 DNA: TGTGCCAGCAGTCCTCTAGCGGGAGTTGTCAATGAGCAGTTCTTC. As protein: CASSPLAGVVNEQFF.

As DNA, the CDR3 is TGCGCCAGCAGCCAAGATCCCGGGGGACTCTACGAGCAGTACTTC. As protein: CASSQDPGGLYEQYF. The rearrangement uses TRBV4-1 and TRBJ2-7; D may be TRBD2 (6 bases). Trimming removed 0 bases at V and 3 bases at J, with 12 bases between. This CDR3 has 15 residues. Germline V gene data show CDR1 as MGHRA and CDR2 as YSYEKL.

This clonotype was found many times. The chain employs TRBV6-5 and TRBJ2-7; TRBD2 is a possible D gene (6 bases). V lost 6 bases, J lost 4 bases, and 13 bases lay in between. The germline V gene has CDR1 MNHEY and CDR2 SVGAGI. This CDR3 is 13 amino acids long. CDR3 amino acids: CASSYDRGYEQYF. As DNA, the CDR3 is TGTGCCAGCAGCTACGACCGGGGGTACGAGCAGTACTTC.

The CDR3 coding sequence is TGTGCCACCAGCCGGGGACAGGGGCAAGAGACCCAGTACTTC. Protein: CATSRGQGQETQYF. This chain connects TRBV15 to TRBJ2-5; 10 positions match TRBD1. Germline-derived CDR1 and CDR2 are LNHNV and YYDKDF (reference sequence). The CDR3 runs 14 residues. The V segment lost 5 bases and the J segment 2 bases; nucleotides outside the gene matches: 2.

This clonotype was detected many times. The chain is built from TRBV12-3 or TRBV12-4 and TRBJ2-2; D perhaps matches TRBD2 (5 bases). Trimming removed 8 bases from V and 6 bases from J, with 10 bases in between. CDR3 length: 12 residues. The CDR3 here is CASLPGAGELFF. CDR3 in DNA: TGTGCCAGCTTGCCCGGGGCCGGGGAGCTGTTTTTT.

The table lists this clonotype with a few counts. The chain carries TRBV7-3 and TRBJ1-1; a weak D match, TRBD1 (5 bases). Germline V gene sequence: CDR1 SGHTA, CDR2 FQGTGA. The CDR3 has 13 amino acids. The V end was cut by 5 bases, the J end by 4 bases, with 11 bases between. The CDR3 is CASSHDRATEAFF. The CDR3 region has the DNA TGTGCCAGCAGCCATGACAGAGCCACTGAAGCTTTCTTT.

V usage is TRBV7-2 and J usage is TRBJ1-2; D is unresolved. The CDR3 runs 13 residues. The V end lost 6 bases, the J end lost 12 bases, and 20 bases lay between the germline ends. From germline, CDR1 is SGHTA and CDR2 FQGNSA. The CDR3 spells CASREGLYEGHTF. DNA of the CDR3: TGTGCCAGCAGAGAAGGACTCTATGAAGGCCACACCTTC.

This clonotype was observed a few times. V and J are TRBV12-3 or TRBV12-4 and TRBJ1-2, with D perhaps TRBD1 (5 bases). The CDR3 spans 14 residues. The V end lost 6 bases, the J end lost 2 bases, and 13 bases lay between the germline ends. The CDR3 DNA sequence: TGTGCCAGCAGCCCCCGGAGGGACAACTATGGCTACACCTTC. Translating it yields CASSPRRDNYGYTF.

The V and J genes are TRBV20-1 and TRBJ2-7, with TRBD2 matching over 9 bases. Germline values: CDR1 DFQATT, CDR2 SNEGSKA (reference sequence). The V segment lost 6 bases and the J segment 0 bases; nucleotides outside the gene matches: 9. This CDR3 has 15 amino acids. The CDR3 region has the DNA TGCAGTGCAGGACCCTTAGCGGGGGACTCCTACGAGCAGTACTTC. Its protein is CSAGPLAGDSYEQYF.

This clonotype was recorded many times. The V gene is TRBV5-1, the J gene TRBJ2-3; a weak D match, TRBD1 (5 bases). Trimming removed 3 bases at V and 3 bases at J, with 8 bases between. The CDR3 covers 13 residues. In germline, CDR1 is SGHRS, CDR2 YFSETQ. The CDR3 sequence: CASSYSGTDTQYF. In DNA, the CDR3 is TGCGCCAGCAGCTACTCAGGGACAGATACGCAGTATTTT.

J is TRBJ2-7 and V is TRBV3-1; D not certain. The V end was cut by 6 bases, the J end by 10 bases, with 13 bases between. The CDR3 is 11 amino acids. Germline CDR1 reads LGHDT; CDR2 reads YNNKEL (reference sequence). CDR3 residues: CASSRGPHQYF. CDR3 DNA: TGTGCCAGCAGTAGAGGACCCCACCAGTACTTC.

J is TRBJ2-2 and V is TRBV7-3; 7 positions agree with TRBD1. CDR3 size: 16 residues. Germline lookup yields CDR1 SGHTA and CDR2 FQGTGA. Trimming cost V 5 bases and J 6 bases; bases outside gene matches: 12. CDR3 bases: TGTGCCAGCAGCGAGACAGGGACAGCTTCCTCCGGGGAGCTGTTTTTT. This sequence encodes CASSETGTASSGELFF.

The V gene is TRBV5-5, the J gene TRBJ2-3; tentatively, D is TRBD2 (6 bases). The CDR3 contains 16 residues. V lost 0 bases, J lost 2 bases, and 13 bases lay in between. Germline CDR1 SGHKS, CDR2 YYEKEE (reference sequence). The CDR3 DNA is TGTGCCAGCAGCTTGGGCGTCGGGAGAGCCACAGATACGCAGTATTTT. Translated: CASSLGVGRATDTQYF.

This clonotype was seen a few times. This chain connects TRBV27 to TRBJ2-1; possible D gene TRBD1, 6 bases. The germline V and J ends were trimmed by 7 bases and 4 bases, with 14 bases remaining between them. The germline V gene encodes CDR1 MNHEY and CDR2 SMNVEV (reference sequence). The CDR3 consists of 14 residues. The CDR3 loop is CASTRTGQYNEQFF. For the CDR3, the DNA is TGTGCCAGCACCAGAACGGGACAATACAATGAGCAGTTCTTC.

The chain has TRBV24-1 and TRBJ2-1; TRBD1 matches 9 bases. Germline V gives CDR1 KGHDR, CDR2 SFDVKD. V lost 2 bases and J lost 7; bases outside the gene matches: 5. This CDR3 has 15 residues. The CDR3 reads CATSDYRDRDNEQFF. DNA of the CDR3: TGTGCCACCAGTGATTACCGGGACAGGGATAATGAGCAGTTCTTC.

In this sample, this clonotype turned up many times. The chain links TRBV20-1 to TRBJ2-3; D assignment may be TRBD1 or TRBD2 (5 bases each). CDR3 length equals 14 residues. Germline loops: CDR1 DFQATT, CDR2 SNEGSKA (reference sequence). V lost 0 bases to trimming and J lost 0 bases, with 7 bases between them. As DNA, the CDR3 is TGCAGTGCTAGAGATCGGGGCAGCACAGATACGCAGTATTTT. Translated, it gives CSARDRGSTDTQYF.

This clonotype was seen more than once but under ten times. J is TRBJ2-1 and V is TRBV4-2, with D perhaps assigned TRBD1 or TRBD2 (7 bases each). V lost 4 bases and J 2 bases, leaving 15 bases between the germline ends. The CDR3 runs to 16 residues. Germline loops: CDR1 LGHNA, CDR2 YNFKEQ. The CDR3 is CASSLSQGGTYNEQFF. The CDR3, as DNA: TGTGCCAGCAGCCTCTCTCAGGGGGGGACCTACAATGAGCAGTTCTTC.

This clonotype was found a few times. The V and J genes are TRBV28 and TRBJ2-7; D is unresolved. Trimming stripped 4 bases from V and 4 bases from J, with 23 bases between. The CDR3 loop spans 17 amino acids. CDR1 MDHEN and CDR2 SYDVKM come from the germline V gene. CDR3 sequence: CASSSPSPARRVYEQYF. CDR3 nucleotides: TGTGCCAGCAGTTCCCCTTCACCGGCCCGCCGGGTATACGAGCAGTACTTC.

J is TRBJ2-2 and V is TRBV7-2; a weak D match, TRBD1 (6 bases). The V end was cut by 5 bases, the J end by 0 bases, with 13 bases between. Per germline, CDR1 SGHTA and CDR2 FQGNSA. The CDR3 has 16 amino acids. The CDR3 loop is CASSLRGPPNTGELFF. DNA for the CDR3: TGTGCCAGCAGCCTCAGGGGACCCCCGAACACCGGGGAGCTGTTTTTT.

This clonotype was counted a few times. The J gene is TRBJ2-7, the V gene TRBV28; D could derive from TRBD1 or TRBD2 (5 bases each). Germline V gene data show CDR1 as MDHEN and CDR2 as SYDVKM. The CDR3 extends over 15 amino acids. The V end was cut by 5 bases, the J end by 2 bases, with 16 bases between. The CDR3 sequence: CASSLSPGTPYEQYF. The DNA for the CDR3 is TGTGCCAGCAGTCTCTCCCCCGGGACCCCCTACGAGCAGTACTTC.

The chain carries TRBV7-2 and TRBJ2-1; D is uncertain. The CDR3 has 12 residues. Germline CDR1 SGHTA, CDR2 FQGNSA. The V end lost 2 bases, the J end lost 10 bases, and 9 bases lay between the germline ends. The CDR3 coding sequence is TGTGCCAGCAGCTTAAGAAGGCGAGAGCAGTTCTTC. This gives the protein CASSLRRREQFF.

This clonotype showed up just a few times. The chain recombines TRBV12-3 or TRBV12-4 with TRBJ1-1, with D possibly matching TRBD1 (6 bases). V gave up 5 bases and J gave up 5 bases, with 12 bases separating them. The CDR3 has 13 amino acids. In nucleotides, the CDR3 is TGTGCCAGCAGTACCAGAAGGGGGACTGAAGCTTTCTTT. It encodes CASSTRRGTEAFF.

The chain is built from TRBV5-1 and TRBJ1-2, with unresolved D. V shed 0 bases and J shed 4 bases, with 7 bases lying between them. Germline CDR1 reads SGHRS; CDR2 reads YFSETQ. CDR3 length: 13 amino acids. This chain's CDR3 is CASSLERAYGYTF. The CDR3 bases are TGCGCCAGCAGCTTGGAAAGGGCCTATGGCTACACCTTC. Combining the CDR3 with reference TRBV5-1 and TRBJ1-2 gives the whole variable domain KAGVTQTPRYLIKTRGQQVTLSCSPISGHRSVSWYQQTPGQGLQFLFEYFSETQRNKGNFPGRFSGRQFSNSRSEMNVSTLELGDSALYLCASSLERAYGYTFGSGTRLTVV.

This clonotype was seen a handful of times. The chain combines TRBV4-1 with TRBJ1-4, with 10 bases matching TRBD1. With V trimmed by 4 bases and J by 8 bases, 10 bases remained unmatched. Looked up from germline, CDR1 is MGHRA and CDR2 is YSYEKL. This CDR3 is 16 amino acids long. The CDR3 spells CASSLRQGAYREKLFF. DNA for the CDR3: TGCGCCAGCAGCCTTCGACAGGGGGCGTATCGGGAAAAACTGTTTTTT.